This is a list of T cell receptor beta chains from one sample in a study of blood T cell repertoires in COVID-19. Generated by immunoSEQ multiplex PCR, the TCRdb table keeps only in-frame clones and is missing some. The table includes a few hundred thousand clones, 88% detected once. Specimen: peripheral blood. Source of these receptors: a man aged 65 to 85 with acute or convalescent COVID-19. Both conserved end residues are part of each CDR3. D genes are given only for firm matches. Only part of the rows carry a size: once, few, many, or a class if the clone is expanded.

d_call,v_call,j_call,clone_size,cdr3_nt,cdr3_aa
-,TRBV25-1,TRBJ2-7,-,TGTGCCAGTACCGGGACATTGGACTACGAGCAGTACTTC,CASTGTLDYEQYF
TRBD1,TRBV19,TRBJ1-2,-,TGTGCCAGTAGTACCTGGACAGGTGGCTACACCTTC,CASSTWTGGYTF
TRBD1,TRBV28,TRBJ2-7,once,TGTGCCAGCATTACAGGGGAACACGAGCAGTACTTC,CASITGEHEQYF
TRBD1,TRBV28,TRBJ1-5,few,TGTGCCAGCAGTTTAATTGGACAGGCTAGCAATCAGCCCCAGCATTTT,CASSLIGQASNQPQHF
-,TRBV6-5,TRBJ1-2,-,TGTGCCAGCAGTTCAACAGGGTACTATGGCTACACCTTC,CASSSTGYYGYTF
-,TRBV9,TRBJ2-2,-,TGTGCCAGCAGCGTACTAGCCTCGAACACCGGGGAGCTGTTTTTT,CASSVLASNTGELFF
-,TRBV3-1/TRBV3-2,TRBJ2-5,-,TGTGCCAGCAGCACGCGGGCCGGAATACAAGAGACCCAGTACTTC,CASSTRAGIQETQYF
-,TRBV19,TRBJ2-2,-,TGTGCCAGTAGTCGCCTGGGGCAGACGAACACCGGGGAGCTGTTTTTT,CASSRLGQTNTGELFF
TRBD1,TRBV5-1,TRBJ2-7,-,TGCGCCAGCAGCTCCGGGACAGGGACCTACGAGCAGTACTTC,CASSSGTGTYEQYF
TRBD1,TRBV7-2,TRBJ2-7,-,TGTGCCAGCAGCCACGGACAGGGAAGGTACGAGCAGTACTTC,CASSHGQGRYEQYF
TRBD1,TRBV11-1,TRBJ1-1,-,TGTGCCAGCAGCCCCCGCGACAGGGGGAACACTGAAGCTTTCTTT,CASSPRDRGNTEAFF
TRBD2,TRBV9,TRBJ2-2,-,TGTGCCAGCAGCGTCGGCGGTCTAGCGGGGAACACCGGGGAGCTGTTTTTT,CASSVGGLAGNTGELFF
-,TRBV7-8,TRBJ1-5,-,TGTGCCAGCAGCTTAGCGGACAGTAGCAATCAGCCCCAGCATTTT,CASSLADSSNQPQHF
TRBD1,TRBV27,TRBJ1-6,few,TGTGCCAGCAGTTTATATGACAGGGGTAATTCACCCCTCCACTTT,CASSLYDRGNSPLHF
-,TRBV5-6,TRBJ1-5,-,TGTGCCAGCAGCGATGCCCTCGGTCGTCAGCCCCAGCATTTT,CASSDALGRQPQHF
-,TRBV7-9,TRBJ2-5,-,TGTGCCAGCAGCTTAAATCGAGAGACCCAGTACTTC,CASSLNRETQYF
-,TRBV7-8,TRBJ1-4,once,TGTGCCAGCAGCTTTCTTGAGAGTGAAAAACTGTTTTTT,CASSFLESEKLFF
-,TRBV5-1,TRBJ2-3,-,TGCGCCAGCAGCGGCCCGGGGGGCGCAGATACGCAGTATTTT,CASSGPGGADTQYF
-,TRBV27,TRBJ1-6,once,TGTGCCAGCAGTTTAGGTGGATGGGCTAATTCACCCCTCCACTTT,CASSLGGWANSPLHF
TRBD2,TRBV2,TRBJ2-7,-,TGTGCCAGCACCCTAGGGACTAGCGGGCTCTACGAGCAGTACTTC,CASTLGTSGLYEQYF
-,TRBV7-9,TRBJ1-1,-,TGTGCCAGCAGCTTAGAAACAGGGCATTCTGAAGCTTTCTTT,CASSLETGHSEAFF
-,TRBV5-4,TRBJ2-6,-,TGTGCCAGCAGCCAACCAGGCGCAGGGCTAGGGGCCAACGTCCTGACTTTC,CASSQPGAGLGANVLTF
-,TRBV7-2,TRBJ2-1,-,TGTGCCAGCAGCCGCTGGGCGGGAAGCTCCTACAATGAGCAGTTCTTC,CASSRWAGSSYNEQFF
-,TRBV3-1/TRBV3-2,TRBJ2-2,few,TGTGCCAGCAGCCAACGGCCCGGGAGTTTGACCGGGGAGCTGTTTTTT,CASSQRPGSLTGELFF
-,TRBV5-5,TRBJ2-7,-,TGTGCCAGCAGCTTAGCCAGGCCCTACGAGCAGTACTTC,CASSLARPYEQYF
-,TRBV11-3,TRBJ2-1,-,TGTGCCAGCAGCATCGGACAGACGTCCATCAATGAGCAGTTCTTC,CASSIGQTSINEQFF
-,TRBV28,TRBJ2-1,once,TGTGCCAGACATGCCCGAGGGCTCTCCGACTACCGGCAGTTCTTC,CARHARGLSDYRQFF
-,TRBV19,TRBJ1-2,-,TGTGCCAGTAGTTTCGGACAGCCTCCCTATGGCTACACCTTC,CASSFGQPPYGYTF
-,TRBV27,TRBJ1-1,-,TGTGCCAGCAGAGGACAAATGAACACTGAAGCTTTCTTT,CASRGQMNTEAFF
TRBD2,TRBV5-5,TRBJ2-7,once,TGTGCCAGCAGCCCAGTAGCGGGAGGCCCATCCTACGAGCAGTACTTC,CASSPVAGGPSYEQYF
-,TRBV6-1,TRBJ1-5,once,TGTGCCAGCAGTGAAGATCCAGGGAACCAGCCCCAGCATTTT,CASSEDPGNQPQHF
-,TRBV27,TRBJ2-7,-,TGTGCCAGCAGTTTATGGTCCCGACAGTACCACTCCCCCTACGAGCAGTACTTC,CASSLWSRQYHSPYEQYF
-,TRBV18,TRBJ2-5,once,TGTGCCAGCTCACAACCGTCGGGAGCCTTTGAGACCCAGTACTTC,CASSQPSGAFETQYF
-,TRBV12-3/TRBV12-4,TRBJ1-1,-,TGTGCCAGCAGGACACAAACGAACACTGAAGCTTTCTTT,CASRTQTNTEAFF
TRBD1,TRBV5-1,TRBJ1-3,once,TGCGCCAGCAGCCCATGGACAGGGAACGCTGGAAACACCATATATTTT,CASSPWTGNAGNTIYF
TRBD2,TRBV19,TRBJ2-1,-,TGTGCCAGTAGTTTGGTAGCGGGAACCAATGAGCAGTTCTTC,CASSLVAGTNEQFF
TRBD2,TRBV19,TRBJ2-1,few,TGTGCCAGTAGTATCGGGACTAGCGGGGCCCGACAGTTCTTC,CASSIGTSGARQFF
-,TRBV12-5,TRBJ2-2,-,TGTGCTAGTGGTTTTATCACCGGGGAGCTGTTTTTT,CASGFITGELFF
TRBD2,TRBV7-6,TRBJ2-7,-,TGTGCCAGCAGCTTAGGGGTGAGCGGGGCGGGAGCCGGCTACGAGCAGTACTTC,CASSLGVSGAGAGYEQYF
TRBD1,TRBV11-2,TRBJ2-5,-,TGTGCCAGCAGCTTAGGGGACAGGGTTCAAGAGACCCAGTACTTC,CASSLGDRVQETQYF
TRBD1,TRBV9,TRBJ2-1,-,TGTGCCAGCAGCGGTGGACAGGTTAGCTCCTACAATGAGCAGTTCTTC,CASSGGQVSSYNEQFF
-,TRBV27,TRBJ2-2,few,TGTGCCAGCAGTTTTTCAGGGGTCACCGGGGAGCTGTTTTTT,CASSFSGVTGELFF
-,TRBV5-1,TRBJ2-5,-,TGCGCCAGCAGCATAATGAGCCGCAAACAAGAGACCCAGTACTTC,CASSIMSRKQETQYF
TRBD2,TRBV7-2,TRBJ2-1,once,TGTGCCAGCAGCCCGGGGGGTGGGAAGACCTACAATGAGCAGTTCTTC,CASSPGGGKTYNEQFF
-,TRBV6-2/TRBV6-3,TRBJ2-1,-,TGTGCCAGCAGTTACGCCGGACTGTTCAATGAGCAGTTCTTC,CASSYAGLFNEQFF
TRBD1,TRBV10-3,TRBJ1-5,once,TGTGCCATCAATGCAGGGGGCGATCAGCCCCAGCATTTT,CAINAGGDQPQHF